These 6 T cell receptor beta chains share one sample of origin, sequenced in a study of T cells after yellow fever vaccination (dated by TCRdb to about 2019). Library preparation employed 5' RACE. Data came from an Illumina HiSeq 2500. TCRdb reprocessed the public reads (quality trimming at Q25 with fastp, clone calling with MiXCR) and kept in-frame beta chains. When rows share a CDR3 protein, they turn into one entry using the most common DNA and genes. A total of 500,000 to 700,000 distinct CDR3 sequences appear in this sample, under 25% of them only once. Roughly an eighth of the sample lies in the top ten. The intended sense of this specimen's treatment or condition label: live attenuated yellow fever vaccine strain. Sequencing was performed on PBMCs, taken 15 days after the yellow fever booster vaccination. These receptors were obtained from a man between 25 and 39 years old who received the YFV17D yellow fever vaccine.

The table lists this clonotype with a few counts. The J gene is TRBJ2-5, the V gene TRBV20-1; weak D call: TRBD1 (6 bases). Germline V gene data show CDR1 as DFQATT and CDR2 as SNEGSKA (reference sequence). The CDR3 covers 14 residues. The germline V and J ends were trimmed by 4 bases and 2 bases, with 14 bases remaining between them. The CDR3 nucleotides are TGCAGTGCTACCCGGACAGCCAAACAAGAGACCCAGTACTTC. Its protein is CSATRTAKQETQYF.

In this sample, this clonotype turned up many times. For the CDR3, the DNA is TGCGCCAGCAGCTTGGATACAGGTTCGCCCTACGAGCAGTACTTC. Amino acids: CASSLDTGSPYEQYF. V and J are TRBV5-1 and TRBJ2-7; possible D gene TRBD1, 5 bases. The CDR3 totals 15 residues. Trimming cost V 0 bases and J 2 bases, with 12 bases left between them. CDR1 SGHRS and CDR2 YFSETQ come from the germline V gene.

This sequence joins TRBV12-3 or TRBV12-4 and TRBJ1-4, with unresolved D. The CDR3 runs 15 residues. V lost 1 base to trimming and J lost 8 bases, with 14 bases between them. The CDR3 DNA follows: TGTGCCAGCAGTTTAGGGGCCCGACGGGGAGAAAAACTGTTTTTT. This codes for CASSLGARRGEKLFF.

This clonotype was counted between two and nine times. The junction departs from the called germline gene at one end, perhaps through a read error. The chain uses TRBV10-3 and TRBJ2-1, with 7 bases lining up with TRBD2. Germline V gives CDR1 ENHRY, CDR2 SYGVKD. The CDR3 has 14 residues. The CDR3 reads CAVRWDYTNNEQFF. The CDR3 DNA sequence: TGTGCCGTCAGGTGGGACTATACCAACAATGAGCAGTTCTTC.

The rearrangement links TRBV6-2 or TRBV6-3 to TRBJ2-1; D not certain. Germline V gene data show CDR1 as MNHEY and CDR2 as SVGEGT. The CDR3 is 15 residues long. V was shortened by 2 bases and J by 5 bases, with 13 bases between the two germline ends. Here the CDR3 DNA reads TGTGCCAGCAGTTACGACCTCCAACATGACAATGAGCAGTTCTTC. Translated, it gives CASSYDLQHDNEQFF.

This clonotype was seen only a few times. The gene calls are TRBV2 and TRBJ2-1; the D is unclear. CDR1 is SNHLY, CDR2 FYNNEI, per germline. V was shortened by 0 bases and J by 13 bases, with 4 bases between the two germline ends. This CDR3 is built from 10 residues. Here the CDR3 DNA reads TGTGCCAGCAGTGAAGCTACCCAGTTCTTC. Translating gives CASSEATQFF.